The T cell receptor (beta chain) under discussion was sequenced for a study of tumor-infiltrating lymphocytes in primary liver carcinoma. Germline DNA was also extracted, with blood RNA taken from unsorted whole blood. The germline gives CDR1 SGHAT, CDR2 FQNNGV. Trimming removed 10 bases at V and 5 bases at J, with 26 bases between. The CDR3 covers 16 residues. A constant-region primer served to make TCR beta cDNA from around 500 ng total RNA. TCR beta libraries came from three nested multiplex PCR rounds using slightly modified ARM-PCR. The first two PCR rounds, roughly 10 cycles each, used TRBV1-TRBV30 forward primers and a C-beta reverse primer. One entry per CDR3 protein results from TCRdb running MiXCR on the multiplex PCR reads. The repertoire includes some 200,000 distinct CDR3 sequences, less than 65% of them detected once, and roughly 6.4% sits in the top ten.

Sequencing was done on a sample of peripheral blood. The chain links TRBV11-2 to TRBJ1-2; no clear D. This receptor was taken from a woman aged 55-70 years with primary liver carcinoma and hepatitis B virus infection. In DNA form, the CDR3 reads TGTGCCAACAGAACATGGGGTATCTCGTCGGGATATGGCTACACCTTC. It codes for CANRTWGISSGYGYTF. Drawing the rest from reference TRBV11-2 and TRBJ1-2, the complete variable domain is EAGVAQSPRYKIIEKRQSVAFWCNPISGHATLYWYQQILGQGPKLLIQFQNNGVVDDSQLPKDRFSAERLKGVDSTLKIQPAKLEDSAVYLCANRTWGISSGYGYTFGSGTRLTVV.